This T cell receptor beta chain emerged from a study of cytomegalovirus exposure and HLA in healthy donors. CDR1 and CDR2 from the germline V gene are SEHNR and FQNEAQ (reference sequence). Trimming took 2 bases from V and 5 from J, leaving 10 bases between them. The CDR3 is made up of 13 amino acids. Amplification used 60 Vbeta primers and 13 Jbeta primers. The table came from immunoSEQ multiplex PCR; TCRdb's copy has only in-frame clones and leaves some out. The sample has about 140,000 clones, more than 75% seen once. This clone has a handful of counts. Sequenced sample: PBMCs. The TCR originated in a male donor in good health and CMV-seronegative. V and J are TRBV7-9 and TRBJ2-7; maybe TRBD1 (6 bases). The CDR3 reads CASSLTGNHEQYF. In nucleotides, the CDR3 is TGTGCCAGCAGCTTAACAGGGAATCACGAGCAGTACTTC.